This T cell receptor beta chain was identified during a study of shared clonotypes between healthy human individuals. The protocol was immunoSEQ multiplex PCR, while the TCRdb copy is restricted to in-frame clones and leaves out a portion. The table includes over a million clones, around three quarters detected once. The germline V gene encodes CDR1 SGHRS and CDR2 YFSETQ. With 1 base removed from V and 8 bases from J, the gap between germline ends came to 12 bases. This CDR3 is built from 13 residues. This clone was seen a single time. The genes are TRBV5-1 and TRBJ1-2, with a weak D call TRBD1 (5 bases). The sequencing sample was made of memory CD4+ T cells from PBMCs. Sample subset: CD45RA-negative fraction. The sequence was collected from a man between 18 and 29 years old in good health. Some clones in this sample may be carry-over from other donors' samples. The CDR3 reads CASSLFTGEGYTF. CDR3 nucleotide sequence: TGCGCCAGCAGCTTGTTTACGGGGGAGGGCTACACCTTC.